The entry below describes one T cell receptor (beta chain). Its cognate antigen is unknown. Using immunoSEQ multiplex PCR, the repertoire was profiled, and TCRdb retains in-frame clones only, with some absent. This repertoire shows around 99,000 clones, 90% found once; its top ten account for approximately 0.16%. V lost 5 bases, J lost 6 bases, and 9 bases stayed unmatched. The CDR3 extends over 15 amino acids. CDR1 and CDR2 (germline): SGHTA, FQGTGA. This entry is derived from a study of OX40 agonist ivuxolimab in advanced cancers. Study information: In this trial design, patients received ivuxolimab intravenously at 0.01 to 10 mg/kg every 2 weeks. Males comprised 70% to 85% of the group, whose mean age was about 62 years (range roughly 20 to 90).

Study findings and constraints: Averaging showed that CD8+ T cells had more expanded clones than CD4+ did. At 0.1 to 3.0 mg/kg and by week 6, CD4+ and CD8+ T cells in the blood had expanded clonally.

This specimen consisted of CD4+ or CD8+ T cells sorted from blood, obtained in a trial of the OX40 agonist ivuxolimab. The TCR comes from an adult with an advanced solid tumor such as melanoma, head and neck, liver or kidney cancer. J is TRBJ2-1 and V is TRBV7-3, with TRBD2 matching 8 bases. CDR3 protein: CASSQGLVSRNEQFF. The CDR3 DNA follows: TGTGCCAGCAGCCAGGGACTAGTAAGTCGCAATGAGCAGTTCTTC.